The rows below give T cell receptor beta chains drawn from one sample of a study of T cell repertoires in cytomegalovirus infection. TCRdb fed the reads into MiXCR, producing one record per CDR3 protein. The sample consists of 900,000 to 950,000 distinct CDR3 sequences, about a third of them appearing once. No cognate antigen is known for these TCRs. The material was cultured CD8+ T cells from PBMCs, obtained from culture after CMV antigen stimulation. These receptors were collected from a human donor in good health (CMV status not recorded). Some clones in this sample may be carry-over from other donors' samples. Each CDR3 is given with its conserved first and last residue. The order of the fields is D gene, clone size, V gene, J gene, CDR3 DNA, CDR3 protein. A D gene is named only where the DNA matches it firmly. The listing skips clone size in some rows; elsewhere it reads once, few, many or a size class.

.,few,TRBV27,TRBJ2-7,TGTGCCAGCAGTTCCTCGGACGTAGCCTACGAGCAGTACTTC,CASSSSDVAYEQYF
TRBD1,many,TRBV28,TRBJ1-1,TGTGCCAGCAGTTCGCCCGGGACAGCCAACACTGAAGCTTTCTTT,CASSSPGTANTEAFF
TRBD2,few,TRBV7-9,TRBJ2-1,TGTGCCAGCAGCTTAGCACTAGCGGGGGGGATCTACTACAATGAGCAGTTCTTC,CASSLALAGGIYYNEQFF
TRBD1,.,TRBV27,TRBJ1-2,TGTGCCAGCAAGACAGGGGGCGCGAGATATGGCTACACCTTC,CASKTGGARYGYTF
TRBD1,.,TRBV12-3/TRBV12-4,TRBJ1-2,TGTGCCAGCAGTTTATCCGGGACAGGGTTTGGGGATGGCTACACCTTC,CASSLSGTGFGDGYTF
.,.,TRBV14,TRBJ2-6,TGTGCCAGCAGCCAATTCGGGACGGTCGCCTTCTCTGGGGCCAACGTCCTGACTTTC,CASSQFGTVAFSGANVLTF
.,few,TRBV19,TRBJ1-1,TGTGCCAGTAGTATTCGGAGGATTGGGGCCATGGACACTGAAGCTTTCTTT,CASSIRRIGAMDTEAFF
.,.,TRBV7-8,TRBJ2-5,TGTGCCAGCAACATTCACAACGCTATAGCTCGCGGGAAGACCCAGTACTTC,CASNIHNAIARGKTQYF
.,few,TRBV7-7,TRBJ2-5,TGTGCTAGCAGCTCCGGCCCAAACCAAGAGACCCAGTACTTC,CASSSGPNQETQYF
.,many,TRBV7-8,TRBJ1-1,TGTGCCAGCAGCTTAAGGGCCGGTTTGAACACTGAAGCTTTCTTT,CASSLRAGLNTEAFF
TRBD2,.,TRBV12-3/TRBV12-4,TRBJ2-5,TGTGCCAGCAGTTTATGGTTTAGCGGGAGAGAGACCCAGTACTTC,CASSLWFSGRETQYF
TRBD1,few,TRBV7-9,TRBJ2-1,TGTGCCAGCACCTCCCGGGACAGAAACTACAATGAGCAGTTCTTC,CASTSRDRNYNEQFF